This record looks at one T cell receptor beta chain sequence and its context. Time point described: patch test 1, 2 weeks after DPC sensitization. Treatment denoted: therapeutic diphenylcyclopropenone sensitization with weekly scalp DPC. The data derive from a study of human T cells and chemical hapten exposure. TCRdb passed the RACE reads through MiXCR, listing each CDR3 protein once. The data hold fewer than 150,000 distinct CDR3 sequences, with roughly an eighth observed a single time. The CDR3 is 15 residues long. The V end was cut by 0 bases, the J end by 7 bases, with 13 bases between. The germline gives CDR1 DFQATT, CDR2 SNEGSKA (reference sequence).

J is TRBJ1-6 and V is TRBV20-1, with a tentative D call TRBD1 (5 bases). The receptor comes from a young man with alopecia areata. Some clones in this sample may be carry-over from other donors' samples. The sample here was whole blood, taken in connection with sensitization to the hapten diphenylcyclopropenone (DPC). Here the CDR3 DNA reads TGCAGTGCTAGAGATGTAACAGGAAGAAATTCACCCCTCCACTTT. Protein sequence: CSARDVTGRNSPLHF.